A single sample gave rise to the 6 T cell receptor beta chains below, sequenced in a study of control samples from healthy donors and cancer patients. This table comes from immunoSEQ multiplex PCR, and its TCRdb copy is limited to in-frame clones, with some not included. The data hold 70,000 or so clones, with about 90% observed a single time. The sample consisted of PBMCs. The receptors here all came from a man aged 55 to 70 with lung cancer.

This clone was picked up a small number of times. V and J are TRBV3-1 (or the pseudogene TRBV3-2) and TRBJ2-5; D uncertain. This CDR3 has 15 amino acids. Trimming took off 0 bases at V and 4 bases at J, with 12 bases between the two ends. The germline CDR1 and CDR2 sequences are LGHDT and YNNKEL (reference sequence). CDR3 region: CASSQDPGPRETQYF. CDR3 in DNA: TGTGCCAGCAGCCAAGACCCAGGCCCGAGAGAGACCCAGTACTTC.

The chain carries TRBV9 and TRBJ1-1, with D hard to call. V was trimmed by 4 bases and J by 3 bases, leaving 13 bases between them. The CDR3 sequence is 14 residues long. Per germline, CDR1 SGDLS and CDR2 YYNGEE. The CDR3 spells CASSPRHDHTEAFF. The DNA of the CDR3 is TGTGCCAGCAGCCCTCGGCATGACCACACTGAAGCTTTCTTT. The full variable domain, with the rest looked up from reference TRBV9 and TRBJ1-1, is DSGVTQTPKHLITATGQRVTLRCSPRSGDLSVYWYQQSLDQGLQFLIQYYNGEERAKGNILERFSAQQFPDLHSELNLSSLELGDSALYFCASSPRHDHTEAFFGQGTRLTVV.

This clone appeared once. V is TRBV7-2 and J is TRBJ1-2, with 7 bases identical to TRBD1. The CDR3 sequence is 15 residues long. Germline CDR1 and CDR2: SGHTA and FQGNSA. V lost 2 bases to trimming and J lost 8 bases; unmatched junction nucleotides: 11. The CDR3 DNA reads as TGTGCCAGCAGCTTAATCTTAGGGGGCATTGAGGGCTACACCTTC. It is translated as CASSLILGGIEGYTF.

This clone was seen more than once but under ten times. The CDR3 nucleotides read TGTGCCAGCAGTTACGACGACGCAAACGAGCAGTACTTC. This encodes CASSYDDANEQYF. The rearrangement uses TRBV11-3 and TRBJ2-7; no definite D call. This CDR3 region has 13 residues. V was cut by 6 bases and J by 5 bases, with 14 bases left in between. Germline V gene lookup returns CDR1 SGHNT and CDR2 YENEEA.

The chain employs TRBV5-1 and TRBJ2-6; D is unresolved. Per the germline V gene, CDR1 is SGHRS and CDR2 is YFSETQ. V lost 4 bases and J lost 0, with 8 bases in between. CDR3 length: 15 residues. The CDR3 bases are TGCGCCAGCAGCCCAGGCGACTCTGGGGCCAACGTCCTGACTTTC. Translated: CASSPGDSGANVLTF.

This clone turned up a few times. The chain employs TRBV7-3 and TRBJ2-6; 7 bases line up with TRBD1. J gave up 0 bases and V 3 bases, and 8 bases lay outside the gene matches. The CDR3 loop spans 18 amino acids. Germline lookup yields CDR1 SGHTA and CDR2 FQGTGA. CDR3 sequence: CASSLNPGQPSGANVLTF. The CDR3 nucleotides are TGTGCCAGCAGCTTGAATCCGGGACAGCCCTCTGGGGCCAACGTCCTGACTTTC.